Listed below are T cell receptor beta chains from one sample, sequenced in a study of T cell responses to AZD1222 COVID-19 vaccine. Assay used: immunoSEQ multiplex PCR; TCRdb lists only in-frame clones, some missing. The repertoire holds 100,000 to 150,000 clones, with approximately 91% as singletons. Material: peripheral blood, obtained 28 days after the second AZD1222 dose. The receptors shown here come from an adult who received the AZD1222 COVID-19 vaccine. The CDR3 runs from the conserved cysteine through the conserved F or W. The order of the fields is V gene, J gene, clone size, D gene, CDR3 protein, CDR3 DNA. A D gene is named only where the DNA matches it firmly. Part of the rows lack a size; the others show once, few, many or a class for expanded clones.

TRBV9,TRBJ2-1,NA,TRBD2,CASSVPQGTSGRSSYNEQFF,TGTGCCAGCAGCGTACCACAAGGGACTAGCGGTCGGAGCTCCTACAATGAGCAGTTCTTC
TRBV5-4,TRBJ2-1,NA,TRBD2,CASSMGLAGAPYNEQFF,TGTGCCAGCAGCATGGGACTAGCGGGAGCCCCCTACAATGAGCAGTTCTTC
TRBV27,TRBJ1-6,NA,NA,CASITRGGSGKPYNSPLHF,TGTGCCAGCATCACCCGTGGGGGAAGTGGGAAGCCCTATAATTCACCCCTCCACTTT
TRBV5-4,TRBJ2-6,NA,TRBD1,CASSSDRVSGANVLTF,TGTGCCAGCAGCTCTGACAGGGTGTCTGGGGCCAACGTCCTGACTTTC
TRBV29-1,TRBJ2-3,NA,NA,CSVSTSPTDTQYF,TGCAGCGTTTCTACTTCTCCCACAGATACGCAGTATTTT
TRBV4-1,TRBJ1-2,once,NA,CASSLDGNYGYTF,TGCGCCAGCAGCCTAGACGGGAACTATGGCTACACCTTC
TRBV2,TRBJ1-3,once,NA,CASSETPGRGNTIYF,TGTGCCAGCAGTGAAACCCCGGGGCGTGGAAACACCATATATTTT
TRBV2,TRBJ1-3,NA,TRBD1,CASTQGGSGNTIYF,TGTGCCAGCACCCAGGGGGGCTCTGGAAACACCATATATTTT
TRBV19,TRBJ1-3,NA,NA,CASTTDTYSGNTIYF,TGTGCCAGTACCACTGACACCTACTCTGGAAACACCATATATTTT
TRBV24-1,TRBJ2-1,NA,NA,CATSDLGWNNEQFF,TGTGCCACCAGTGACCTCGGATGGAACAATGAGCAGTTCTTC
TRBV15,TRBJ2-5,NA,TRBD2,CATSTGTSGQETQYF,TGTGCCACCAGCACGGGGACTAGCGGACAAGAGACCCAGTACTTC
TRBV2,TRBJ1-5,NA,NA,CASVVGAGNQPQHF,TGTGCCAGCGTTGTGGGGGCGGGTAATCAGCCCCAGCATTTT